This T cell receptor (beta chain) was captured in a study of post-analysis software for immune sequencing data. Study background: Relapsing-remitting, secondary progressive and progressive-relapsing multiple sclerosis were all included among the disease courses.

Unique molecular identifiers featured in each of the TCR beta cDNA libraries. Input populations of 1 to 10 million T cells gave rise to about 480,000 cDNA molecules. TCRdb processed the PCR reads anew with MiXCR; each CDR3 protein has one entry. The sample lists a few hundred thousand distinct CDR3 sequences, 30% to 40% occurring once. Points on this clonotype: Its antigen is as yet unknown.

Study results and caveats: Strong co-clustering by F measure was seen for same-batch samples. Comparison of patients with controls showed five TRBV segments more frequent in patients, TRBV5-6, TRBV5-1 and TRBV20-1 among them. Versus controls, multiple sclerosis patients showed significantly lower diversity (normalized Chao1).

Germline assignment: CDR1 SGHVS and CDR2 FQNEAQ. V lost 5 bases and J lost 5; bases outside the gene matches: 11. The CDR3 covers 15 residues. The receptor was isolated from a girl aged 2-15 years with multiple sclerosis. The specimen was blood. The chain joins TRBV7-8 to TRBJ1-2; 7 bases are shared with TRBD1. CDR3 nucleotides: TGTGCCAGCAGCAAGACAGGGATAATGGGTTATGGCTACACCTTC. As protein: CASSKTGIMGYGYTF.